Sequencing of this T cell receptor (beta chain) was carried out in a study of blood T cell repertoires in COVID-19. Across the whole study: Samples of COVID-19 (acute and convalescent) were obtained from the United States, Italy and Spain. From T cells, B-cell-depleted T cells, or PBMCs came the material, which was cDNA or gDNA.

This table comes from immunoSEQ multiplex PCR, and its TCRdb copy is limited to in-frame clones, with some not included. The table has approximately 300,000 clones, roughly 90% seen once. Between the trimmed V and J ends, which lost 3 bases and 3 bases, there was a span of 14 bases. The length of the CDR3 is 15 residues. The V gene's germline CDR1 is KGHSH and CDR2 LQKENI. This chain uses TRBV18 with TRBJ1-2; D is possibly TRBD1 (5 bases). Sequencing input: peripheral blood. This receptor was taken from a man between 18 and 35 years old who had recovered from COVID-19. CDR3 sequence: CASSPLGRVDYGYTF. As DNA, the CDR3 is TGTGCCAGCTCACCCCTCGGCAGGGTTGACTATGGCTACACCTTC.